The following is a T cell receptor (beta chain) sequence with its context. This record belongs to a study of shared clonotypes between healthy human individuals. As for the study in general: CD4 naive and CD4 memory each took three plates per donor, while CD8 naive took two and CD8 memory one.

Selected positively for CCR7 and CD45RO-negative, naive CD8 cells excluded terminally differentiated effector memory CD45RA+ cells. Study donors comprised healthy, HIV-negative adults devoid of recent acute infection or vaccination. Once extracted for a subset, genomic DNA was divided evenly among several immunoSEQ plates. The method was immunoSEQ multiplex PCR; TCRdb's version includes in-frame clones alone and lacks a portion of them. The table has around 600,000 clones, roughly 98% seen once. The V gene lost 7 bases and the J gene lost 1 base, with 11 bases spanning the gap. This CDR3 contains 13 residues. Germline V gene sequence: CDR1 SEHNR, CDR2 FQNEAQ (reference sequence).

The sequence was obtained from a man in his thirties or forties in good health. The V call is TRBV7-9, the J call TRBJ2-7; D may be TRBD2 (5 bases). Sequenced material: naive CD8+ T cells sorted from blood. Here the CDR3 DNA reads TGTGCCAGCACCCCGGGGTCATCCTACGAGCAGTACTTC. Encoded protein: CASTPGSSYEQYF.